The 23 T cell receptor beta chains given below trace back to one sample, sequenced in a study of T cell responses to AZD1222 COVID-19 vaccine (dated by TCRdb to the early 2020s). Library creation used the immunoSEQ multiplex PCR assay. Held by TCRdb, this immuneACCESS table contains in-frame sequences only and omits some clones. Under half of the omission traces to an unresolved V gene where checked; the cause of the rest is unknown. This sample lists under 110,000 clones; 75% to 90% were detected once. The ten largest clones capture approximately 5.4% of the sample. Per the publication, the time point label means: baseline before first vaccination. This sample comprised peripheral blood, obtained on day 0 of AZD1222 vaccination. These receptors originate from an adult in good health.

The chain carries TRBV11-2 and TRBJ2-5; no definite D call. This CDR3 comprises 12 residues. Trimming shortened V by 0 bases and J by 5 bases, and 4 bases separated the two germline ends. The germline V gene encodes CDR1 SGHAT and CDR2 FQNNGV. CDR3: CASSLDRETQYF. The CDR3 nucleotides are TGTGCCAGCAGCTTAGATCGCGAGACCCAGTACTTC.

In its sample, this clone was seen a few times. The rearrangement links TRBV7-2 to TRBJ1-1, with D possibly TRBD1 on 5 matching bases. The germline V gene has CDR1 SGHTA and CDR2 FQGNSA. Trimming shortened V by 3 bases and J by 3 bases, and 14 bases separated the two germline ends. The CDR3 is 15 residues long. CDR3 DNA sequence: TGTGCCAGCAGCTTTGTTTTCGGGGGGGACACTGAAGCTTTCTTT. Translated: CASSFVFGGDTEAFF.

The chain carries TRBV6-6 and TRBJ1-4; D is possibly TRBD1 (5 bases). V was clipped by 7 bases and J by 13 bases, with 13 bases between them. CDR3 length equals 11 residues. CDR1 and CDR2 from the germline V gene are MNHNY and SVGAGI (reference sequence). The CDR3 nucleotides read TGTGCCAGCACCGACGGGGCTATACTGTTTTTT. It translates to CASTDGAILFF.

The chain is built from TRBV9 and TRBJ1-1; 7 nucleotides align to TRBD1. The J segment lost 4 bases and the V segment lost 0 bases, leaving 6 bases of the junction unmatched. Per germline, CDR1 SGDLS and CDR2 YYNGEE. The CDR3 extends over 15 amino acids. The CDR3 loop is CASSVGQGVGTEAFF. The CDR3 coding sequence is TGTGCCAGCAGCGTAGGCCAGGGGGTTGGCACTGAAGCTTTCTTT.

J is TRBJ2-7 and V is TRBV19, with D possibly matching TRBD2 (5 bases). V lost 4 bases to trimming and J lost 0 bases, with 10 bases between them. Germline V gene sequence: CDR1 LNHDA, CDR2 SQIVND (reference sequence). The CDR3 covers 14 residues. The DNA of the CDR3 is TGTGCCAGTAGTACAGTTGCGGGCTCCTACGAGCAGTACTTC. This encodes CASSTVAGSYEQYF.

The gene calls are TRBV10-1 and TRBJ2-7, with 9 positions matching TRBD1. The CDR3 runs 15 residues. The germline gives CDR1 WNHNN, CDR2 SYGVQD (reference sequence). Trimming removed 5 bases from V and 1 base from J; junction bases left unmatched: 6. This CDR3 is CASSPTGTGSYEQYF. In DNA, the CDR3 is TGCGCCAGCAGTCCGACCGGGACAGGGTCCTACGAGCAGTACTTC.

CDR3 bases: TGTGCCAGCTCACCACCGGGGGCGGGAGAAAAACTGTTTTTT. Translating gives CASSPPGAGEKLFF. The chain has TRBV18 and TRBJ1-4, with D possibly TRBD1 on 6 matching bases. Per the germline V gene, CDR1 is KGHSH and CDR2 is LQKENI. V shed 0 bases and J shed 8 bases, with 10 bases lying between them. CDR3 size: 14 residues.

V gene TRBV9 combines with J gene TRBJ1-1; D unclear. Deletions cut 0 bases from V and 1 base from J, with 7 bases between. The germline gives CDR1 SGDLS, CDR2 YYNGEE. This CDR3 contains 14 residues. The DNA for the CDR3 is TGTGCCAGCAGCGTAGTTACTACGAACACTGAAGCTTTCTTT. This gives the protein CASSVVTTNTEAFF.

The chain uses TRBV5-3 and TRBJ2-1, with 9 nucleotides matching TRBD2. TRBV5-3 is identified as an open reading frame with a role that is uncertain. The CDR3 contains 17 residues. The V and J ends lost 0 bases and 3 bases, in that order; junction bases with no gene match: 7. The CDR3 region is CARSLASSGTVYNEQFF. Written as DNA, the CDR3 is TGTGCCAGAAGCTTGGCCTCTAGCGGGACCGTCTACAATGAGCAGTTCTTC.

This chain uses TRBV11-3 with TRBJ2-1; 13 bases agree with TRBD2. The germline V gene encodes CDR1 SGHNT and CDR2 YENEEA. This CDR3 has 16 amino acids. Trimming at V came to 5 bases and at J to 3 bases, leaving 4 bases not matched to a gene. CDR3 sequence (DNA): TGTGCCAGCAGCCCCGGACTAGCGGGAGTCTACAATGAGCAGTTCTTC. Amino acid sequence: CASSPGLAGVYNEQFF.

The J gene is TRBJ2-7, the V gene TRBV19, with TRBD2 identical over 11 bases. V shed 7 bases, J shed 2 bases, and the junction held 7 bases outside the gene matches. This CDR3 has 15 amino acids. Per germline, CDR1 LNHDA and CDR2 SQIVND (reference sequence). The CDR3 DNA sequence: TGTGCCAGTAAAACTAGCGGGAGAGGAACCTACGAGCAGTACTTC. Residues: CASKTSGRGTYEQYF.

V gene TRBV27 combines with J gene TRBJ1-4; D gene unclear. V gave up 8 bases and J gave up 5 bases, with 15 bases separating them. The CDR3 consists of 14 residues. Germline CDR1 MNHEY, CDR2 SMNVEV (reference sequence). The DNA of the CDR3 is TGTGCCAGCCTTGGGCGGGGTCTAAATGAAAAACTGTTTTTT. The encoded protein is CASLGRGLNEKLFF.

The chain has TRBV28 and TRBJ2-1; 7 bases align to TRBD2. Trimming cost V 3 bases and J 5 bases; bases outside gene matches: 4. From germline, CDR1 is MDHEN and CDR2 SYDVKM. CDR3 size: 14 residues. CDR3 region: CASSFGLENNEQFF. CDR3 sequence (DNA): TGTGCCAGCAGTTTTGGACTAGAGAACAATGAGCAGTTCTTC.

The chain links TRBV29-1 to TRBJ1-2, with 7 bases that match TRBD1. The CDR3 totals 11 residues. The germline gives CDR1 SQVTM, CDR2 ANQGSEA. V trimming: 4 bases; J trimming: 6 bases; junction bases outside the gene matches: 2. The CDR3 region has the DNA TGCAGCGTTGCAGGGGGTGATGGCTACACCTTC. Its protein product is CSVAGGDGYTF.

The chain has TRBV5-1 and TRBJ2-1, with a tentative D call TRBD1 (5 bases). Germline V gene lookup returns CDR1 SGHRS and CDR2 YFSETQ. Trimming removed 0 bases at V and 3 bases at J, with 7 bases between. The CDR3 totals 14 residues. The DNA of the CDR3 is TGCGCCAGCAGCTTGGCCCAGGGCTACAATGAGCAGTTCTTC. Encoded protein: CASSLAQGYNEQFF. The full variable domain, in which reference TRBV5-1 and TRBJ2-1 provide the parts outside the CDR3, is KAGVTQTPRYLIKTRGQQVTLSCSPISGHRSVSWYQQTPGQGLQFLFEYFSETQRNKGNFPGRFSGRQFSNSRSEMNVSTLELGDSALYLCASSLAQGYNEQFFGPGTRLTVL.

The V gene is TRBV15, the J gene TRBJ2-5; D is possibly TRBD1 (6 bases). The V gene lost 7 bases and the J gene lost 4 bases, with 19 bases spanning the gap. This CDR3 contains 15 residues. Germline-derived CDR1 and CDR2 are LNHNV and YYDKDF (reference sequence). CDR3 sequence (DNA): TGTGCCACCAATCATCGGGCCTTCAGGGGAGAGACCCAGTACTTC. As protein: CATNHRAFRGETQYF.

The rearrangement joins TRBV2 to TRBJ2-6; TRBD1 matches 10 bases. Germline V CDR1 and CDR2: SNHLY, FYNNEI. The CDR3 totals 17 residues. The trim removed 6 bases at V and 0 bases at J, leaving 5 bases unmatched. CDR3 residues: CASRAGTGASGANVLTF. CDR3 bases: TGTGCCAGCAGGGCCGGGACAGGGGCCTCTGGGGCCAACGTCCTGACTTTC. Supplemented by reference TRBV2 and TRBJ2-6, the full variable domain reads EPEVTQTPSHQVTQMGQEVILRCVPISNHLYFYWYRQILGQKVEFLVSFYNNEISEKSEIFDDQFSVERPDGSNFTLKIRSTKLEDSAMYFCASRAGTGASGANVLTFGAGSRLTVL.

Only a few counts were recorded for this clone. The gene calls are TRBV5-1 and TRBJ1-4, with a possible D match to TRBD1 (6 bases). The CDR3 covers 15 residues. Per the germline V gene, CDR1 is SGHRS and CDR2 is YFSETQ. Between the trimmed V and J ends, which lost 2 bases and 7 bases, there was a span of 15 bases. CDR3 amino acids: CASSLNGQWGEKLFF. In DNA, the CDR3 is TGCGCCAGCAGCTTAAACGGACAGTGGGGTGAAAAACTGTTTTTT.

This clone was seen just once. This chain uses TRBV5-1 with TRBJ1-1; TRBD1 is a possible D gene (6 bases). Trimming removed 4 bases from V and 0 bases from J, with 13 bases in between. The CDR3 runs 15 residues. From germline, CDR1 is SGHRS and CDR2 YFSETQ. The CDR3 is CASSRTVDLNTEAFF. The DNA for the CDR3 is TGCGCCAGCAGCCGGACAGTCGACTTGAACACTGAAGCTTTCTTT.

In DNA form, the CDR3 reads TGTGCCAGCAGCTCCCCTGACAGGGGTAATCAGCCCCAGCATTTT. Amino acids: CASSSPDRGNQPQHF. The genes are TRBV7-9 and TRBJ1-5, with 8 bases lining up with TRBD1. The CDR3 totals 15 residues. Trimming cost V 4 bases and J 4 bases; bases outside gene matches: 6. Germline V lookup: CDR1 SEHNR, CDR2 FQNEAQ (reference sequence). Full variable domain (missing parts from reference TRBV7-9 and TRBJ1-5): DTGVSQNPRHKITKRGQNVTFRCDPISEHNRLYWYRQTLGQGPEFLTYFQNEAQLEKSRLLSDRFSAERPKGSFSTLEIQRTEQGDSAMYLCASSSPDRGNQPQHFGDGTRLSIL.

The chain joins TRBV12-3 or TRBV12-4 to TRBJ1-4; no definite D call. Deletions cut 2 bases from V and 8 bases from J, with 6 bases between. The CDR3 sequence is 12 residues long. CDR3: CASSLLREKLFF. The DNA for the CDR3 is TGTGCCAGCAGTTTATTGCGGGAAAAACTGTTTTTT.

The chain has TRBV28 and TRBJ2-7; tentatively, D is TRBD1 (6 bases). CDR3 length equals 14 residues. V lost 6 bases, J lost 3 bases, and 15 bases lay in between. The V gene's germline CDR1 is MDHEN and CDR2 SYDVKM. The chain's CDR3 is CASSRGQILYEQYF. The CDR3 DNA reads TGTGCCAGCAGCCGCGGACAGATCCTCTACGAGCAGTACTTC.

The rearrangement uses TRBV4-3 and TRBJ1-2; 7 nucleotides match TRBD1. CDR3 size: 14 residues. Germline V CDR1 and CDR2: LGHNA, YSLEER. Trimming removed 0 bases from V and 7 bases from J; junction bases left unmatched: 5. CDR3 in DNA: TGCGCCAGCAGCCAAGATTTAGGGGGCGGTGGCTACACCTTC. This sequence encodes CASSQDLGGGGYTF.